The rows below give T cell receptor beta chains drawn from one sample of a study of T cell repertoires in cytomegalovirus infection. Using its own MiXCR run on the reads, TCRdb lists one record per CDR3 protein. Of about half a million distinct CDR3 sequences in the sample, roughly 43% are singletons; the top ten hold 35% to 50%. No antigen has been identified for these receptors. This sample comprised cultured PBMCs, obtained from culture after CMV antigen stimulation. These receptor sequences come from a human donor in good health (CMV status not recorded). Some clones in this sample may be carry-over from other donors' samples. CDR3s include the opening cysteine and the closing phenylalanine or tryptophan. The D gene is left open where the match is weak. The listing skips clone size in some rows; elsewhere it reads once, few, many or a size class.

clone size	J gene	V gene	D gene	CDR3 DNA	CDR3 protein
NA	TRBJ1-1	TRBV7-6	TRBD1	TGTGCCAGCAGCTTAGCGGGACAGGGGGTTACTGAAGCTTTCTTT	CASSLAGQGVTEAFF
few	TRBJ2-1	TRBV6-2/TRBV6-3	TRBD2	TGTGCCAGCAGTTACGCGGCGGGAGTCTCCTACAATGAGCAGTTCTTC	CASSYAAGVSYNEQFF
NA	TRBJ1-4	TRBV4-1	TRBD1	TGCGCCAGCAGGCAAGTCTACAGGGGGAGCAATGAAAAACTGTTTTTT	CASRQVYRGSNEKLFF
NA	TRBJ2-2	TRBV7-1	TRBD2	TGTGCCAGCAGCTGGAAATTTTTGCTGTCGAGCGGGAGTGACGGGGAGCTGTTTTTT	CASSWKFLLSSGSDGELFF
few	TRBJ1-5	TRBV11-2	NA	TGTGCCAGCAGCCCGCCCGGTCGTAGGCCCCAGCATTTT	CASSPPGRRPQHF
many	TRBJ1-4	TRBV7-8	NA	TGTGCCAGCAGCTTAGGGTTGGGGGAAAATGAAAAACTGTTTTTT	CASSLGLGENEKLFF
NA	TRBJ1-1	TRBV12-3/TRBV12-4	NA	TGTGCCAGCAGTGACGGCGTAGCAACTGAAGCTTTCTTT	CASSDGVATEAFF
NA	TRBJ2-1	TRBV2	TRBD2	TGTGCCAGCAGTGAAGGGCTAGCGGGGAGCAATGAGCAGTTCTTC	CASSEGLAGSNEQFF
NA	TRBJ2-3	TRBV20-1	TRBD2	TGCAGTGGAGGCAGGCGGGAGGGTACAGATACGCAGTATTTT	CSGGRREGTDTQYF
NA	TRBJ2-7	TRBV6-2/TRBV6-3	NA	TGTGCCAGCAAATCGGACGCCGCCGAGCAGTACTTC	CASKSDAAEQYF
NA	TRBJ1-5	TRBV27	NA	TGTGCCAGCAGTTTAACGGCAGGGCACCAGCCCCAGCATTTT	CASSLTAGHQPQHF
few	TRBJ2-4	TRBV4-1	NA	TGCGCCAGCAGCCCCGCGGGTGTTGGACGTTGGGACATTCAGTACTTC	CASSPAGVGRWDIQYF
NA	TRBJ1-1	TRBV28	NA	TGTGCCAGCACCCCAACAACAGGGTTATCTTTCTTT	CASTPTTGLSFF
NA	TRBJ1-5	TRBV18	NA	TGTGCCAGCTCGCCCACATCGGGTAATCAGCCCCAGCATTTT	CASSPTSGNQPQHF
NA	TRBJ2-2	TRBV27	NA	TGTGCCAGCAGTTTATCGGGGGACTCATCAATTTCCGGGGAGCTGTTTTTT	CASSLSGDSSISGELFF
NA	TRBJ1-2	TRBV29-1	NA	TGCAGCGTTGTAGGGTCCGGGAACTATGGCTACACCTTC	CSVVGSGNYGYTF
few	TRBJ1-4	TRBV7-4	NA	TGTGCCAGCAGCTTATCTTGGACCCTAACGTTTGGTGAAAAACTGTTTTTT	CASSLSWTLTFGEKLFF